These 32 T cell receptor beta chains came from one sample sequenced in a study of blood T cell repertoires in COVID-19. Libraries were prepared by immunoSEQ multiplex PCR; TCRdb keeps only in-frame clonotypes and omits some of them. Of 140,000 to 150,000 clones listed, about nine tenths are singletons. The specimen sequenced was PBMCs or T cells enriched from blood (not recorded which). Source of these receptors: a man aged 55-75 years who had recovered from COVID-19.

The rearrangement uses TRBV12-3 or TRBV12-4 and TRBJ2-7; D perhaps matches TRBD1 (6 bases). Between the trimmed V and J ends, which lost 6 bases and 6 bases, there was a span of 12 bases. The CDR3 runs 12 residues. The CDR3 here is CASSEGEGEQYF. CDR3 DNA: TGTGCCAGCAGCGAGGGGGAAGGCGAGCAGTACTTC.

As to this clone: This sample also contains other DNA sequences that code for the same CDR3. The chain has TRBV7-2 and TRBJ2-2; TRBD2 matches at 10 bases. This CDR3 has 15 residues. Germline CDR1 SGHTA, CDR2 FQGNSA. V was clipped by 5 bases and J by 5 bases; unmatched bases: 5. The CDR3 loop is CASSSGRAGTGELFF. In nucleotides, the CDR3 is TGTGCCAGCAGCAGCGGGAGGGCCGGTACCGGGGAGCTGTTTTTT.

This clone was observed a single time. V and J are TRBV6-4 and TRBJ1-2; TRBD1 aligns across 8 bases. J was trimmed by 7 bases and V by 6 bases; bases with no gene match: 7. CDR1 is MRHNA and CDR2 is SNTAGT in the germline V gene. The CDR3 spans 13 residues. The CDR3 nucleotides read TGTGCCAGCAGATCGACAGGGGATCGTGGCTACACCTTC. Protein: CASRSTGDRGYTF.

The chain is built from TRBV7-9 and TRBJ1-1; D might be TRBD1 (5 bases). The length of the CDR3 is 14 residues. Germline V gives CDR1 SEHNR, CDR2 FQNEAQ (reference sequence). V was cut by 2 bases and J by 1 base, with 8 bases left in between. Here the CDR3 reads CASSLTQANTEAFF. CDR3 nucleotides: TGTGCCAGCAGCTTAACACAGGCGAACACTGAAGCTTTCTTT.

This chain joins TRBV3-1 (or the pseudogene TRBV3-2) and TRBJ2-1; TRBD2 might be the D (6 bases). This CDR3 is built from 17 residues. Trimming removed 2 bases at V and 0 bases at J, with 14 bases between. CDR1 LGHDT and CDR2 YNNKEL come from the germline V gene (reference sequence). CDR3 sequence reads: CASSQPLALSSYNEQFF. The CDR3 DNA reads as TGTGCCAGCAGCCAACCACTAGCTTTGAGCTCCTACAATGAGCAGTTCTTC.

This rearrangement joins TRBV28 to TRBJ2-7; 12 bases align to TRBD1. Germline CDR1 is MDHEN and CDR2 is SYDVKM. There are 15 residues in the CDR3. V lost 5 bases to trimming and J lost 2 bases; unmatched junction nucleotides: 4. In DNA form, the CDR3 reads TGTGCCAGCAGTCAGGGACAGGGGGCAACCTACGAGCAGTACTTC. Its protein product is CASSQGQGATYEQYF.

The V gene is TRBV3-1 (or the pseudogene TRBV3-2), the J gene TRBJ2-7; the D gene is possibly TRBD2 (5 bases). Germline CDR1 reads LGHDT; CDR2 reads YNNKEL (reference sequence). CDR3 length: 17 amino acids. V shed 1 base and J shed 2 bases, with 18 bases lying between them. CDR3 nucleotide sequence: TGTGCCAGCAGCCAAGGGACTCCCTCGAGGGTTCCCTACGAGCAGTACTTC. It yields the protein CASSQGTPSRVPYEQYF.

This chain links TRBV5-5 with TRBJ2-7; TRBD2 matches 11 bases. Per germline, CDR1 SGHKS and CDR2 YYEKEE (reference sequence). The CDR3 is made up of 18 amino acids. Losses at the gene ends were 0 bases for V and 0 bases for J; bases not matched to a gene: 8. CDR3 bases: TGTGCCAGCAGCTTGGAACCTAGCGGGGGGCTTAGCTCCTACGAGCAGTACTTC. It encodes CASSLEPSGGLSSYEQYF.

This clone was picked up a small number of times. The rearrangement links TRBV30 to TRBJ2-2; 7 bases fit TRBD1. Germline V gene lookup returns CDR1 GTSNPN and CDR2 SVGIG (reference sequence). This CDR3 has 15 residues. Losses at the gene ends were 5 bases for V and 0 bases for J; bases not matched to a gene: 6. CDR3 sequence reads: CAWERGTANTGELFF. CDR3 nucleotides: TGTGCCTGGGAGAGGGGGACAGCGAACACCGGGGAGCTGTTTTTT. Full variable domain (missing parts from reference TRBV30 and TRBJ2-2): SQTIHQWPATLVQPVGSPLSLECTVEGTSNPNLYWYRQAAGRGLQLLFYSVGIGQISSEVPQNLSASRPQDRQFILSSKKLLLSDSGFYLCAWERGTANTGELFFGEGSRLTVL.

This clone was recorded once. The chain carries TRBV28 and TRBJ2-7; D perhaps matches TRBD1 (6 bases). Germline values: CDR1 MDHEN, CDR2 SYDVKM. The CDR3 runs to 16 residues. The V and J ends lost 2 bases and 0 bases respectively, with 14 bases between them. CDR3 protein: CASSLGGTPVSYEQYF. Here the CDR3 DNA reads TGTGCCAGCAGTTTAGGGGGCACGCCGGTCTCCTACGAGCAGTACTTC.

This clone was detected a few times. CDR3 amino acids: CASSRQGLSGANVLTF. The DNA of the CDR3 is TGTGCCAGTAGTCGACAGGGCCTCTCTGGGGCCAACGTCCTGACTTTC. The chain recombines TRBV19 with TRBJ2-6, with 7 bases aligning to TRBD1. Germline CDR1 and CDR2: LNHDA and SQIVND (reference sequence). V gave up 5 bases and J gave up 0 bases; unmatched junction bases: 4. The CDR3 is 16 residues long.

The genes are TRBV30 and TRBJ2-6; 7 nucleotides align to TRBD2. The CDR3 covers 18 residues. Losses at the gene ends were 1 base for V and 0 bases for J; bases not matched to a gene: 9. Germline V lookup: CDR1 GTSNPN, CDR2 SVGIG (reference sequence). The CDR3 loop reads CAWSGRGGASSGANVLTF. The DNA for the CDR3 is TGTGCCTGGAGTGGCCGGGGAGGGGCATCCTCTGGGGCCAACGTCCTGACTTTC. The full variable domain, its missing parts supplied by reference TRBV30 and TRBJ2-6, is SQTIHQWPATLVQPVGSPLSLECTVEGTSNPNLYWYRQAAGRGLQLLFYSVGIGQISSEVPQNLSASRPQDRQFILSSKKLLLSDSGFYLCAWSGRGGASSGANVLTFGAGSRLTVL.

This clone was seen more than once but under ten times. The limits of the CDR3 on the DNA are not certain, so only TCRdb's listed CDR3 is given. V is TRBV7-8 and J is TRBJ1-6; the table gives TRBD1 as D, unverified against the DNA. With termini counted, the CDR3 has 18 amino acids. Germline V gives CDR1 SGHVS, CDR2 FQNEAQ. The chain's CDR3 is CASSLEVFWQAINSPLHF.

Only one count was recorded for this clone. This chain uses TRBV20-1 with TRBJ2-1; 7 bases align to TRBD2. Germline CDR1 is DFQATT and CDR2 is SNEGSKA (reference sequence). V lost 6 bases, J lost 14 bases, and 10 bases stayed unmatched. The CDR3 totals 11 residues. The CDR3 DNA reads as TGCAGTGCGCGGACTAGGGCTGTGGAGTTCTTC. Its protein product is CSARTRAVEFF.

The gene calls are TRBV10-3 and TRBJ1-6, with D possibly TRBD1 on 5 matching bases. Germline CDR1 is ENHRY and CDR2 is SYGVKD. The CDR3 runs 15 residues. With 4 bases removed from V and 7 bases from J, the gap between germline ends came to 14 bases. CDR3 amino acids: CAISADTGGNSPLHF. The CDR3 coding sequence is TGTGCCATCAGTGCCGATACAGGTGGCAATTCACCCCTCCACTTT.

The chain joins TRBV2 to TRBJ1-4; 8 nucleotides align to TRBD1. J lost 7 bases, V lost 6 bases, and 10 bases had no gene match. This CDR3 contains 15 residues. Germline loops: CDR1 SNHLY, CDR2 FYNNEI. CDR3 sequence: CASSLDRGAGEKLFF. CDR3 in DNA: TGTGCCAGCAGCCTTGACAGGGGCGCAGGTGAAAAACTGTTTTTT.

The genes are TRBV28 and TRBJ1-4; 7 bases are shared with TRBD1. This CDR3 has 15 amino acids. Losses at the gene ends were 5 bases for V and 3 bases for J; bases not matched to a gene: 6. Germline V gives CDR1 MDHEN, CDR2 SYDVKM. The DNA of the CDR3 is TGTGCCAGCAGTAAGACAGGGTGGGCTAATGAAAAACTGTTTTTT. Amino acid sequence: CASSKTGWANEKLFF.

This chain joins TRBV18 and TRBJ1-2, with a possible D match to TRBD1 (5 bases). Trimming removed 2 bases from V and 1 base from J, with 14 bases in between. The CDR3 runs to 16 residues. The germline V gene has CDR1 KGHSH and CDR2 LQKENI. CDR3 residues: CASSPMQDTNNYGYTF. CDR3 nucleotides: TGTGCCAGCTCACCAATGCAGGACACTAATAACTATGGCTACACCTTC.

The rearrangement uses TRBV10-3 and TRBJ1-2; D might be TRBD1 (5 bases). V was pared by 5 bases and J by 8 bases, with 15 bases between. Per germline, CDR1 ENHRY and CDR2 SYGVKD. This CDR3 has 13 residues. CDR3 coding DNA: TGTGCCATCAGTCCCCGGGGGGAAGGCGGCTACACCTTC. It yields the protein CAISPRGEGGYTF.

This clone was counted between two and nine times. V and J are TRBV28 and TRBJ2-5; D is perhaps TRBD2 (6 bases). Germline CDR1 and CDR2: MDHEN and SYDVKM. This CDR3 region has 16 residues. V was trimmed by 2 bases and J by 1 base, leaving 14 bases between them. The CDR3 is CASSLNPRDFQETQYF. The CDR3 coding sequence is TGTGCCAGCAGTTTAAATCCACGGGACTTCCAAGAGACCCAGTACTTC.

The genes are TRBV19 and TRBJ2-3; 7 positions agree with TRBD2. This CDR3 is built from 15 residues. J gave up 3 bases and V 3 bases, and 6 bases lay outside the gene matches. Germline V lookup: CDR1 LNHDA, CDR2 SQIVND (reference sequence). CDR3 DNA: TGTGCCAGTAGTATTCCGAACGGGAGGACAGATACGCAGTATTTT. It specifies CASSIPNGRTDTQYF.

DNA of the CDR3: TGCGCCAGCAGCCCGACCTCCGGGACTTACCATGGCTACACCTTC. Translation gives CASSPTSGTYHGYTF. The chain combines TRBV5-1 with TRBJ1-2, with D perhaps matching TRBD1 (5 bases). V lost 4 bases and J 6 bases, leaving 19 bases between the germline ends. This CDR3 has 15 amino acids. The germline V gene has CDR1 SGHRS and CDR2 YFSETQ. The variable domain in full, completed from reference TRBV5-1 and TRBJ1-2, reads KAGVTQTPRYLIKTRGQQVTLSCSPISGHRSVSWYQQTPGQGLQFLFEYFSETQRNKGNFPGRFSGRQFSNSRSEMNVSTLELGDSALYLCASSPTSGTYHGYTFGSGTRLTVV.

CDR3 sequence reads: CASSLAHGSSETQYF. CDR3 in DNA: TGTGCCAGCAGCTTAGCGCACGGTTCCTCGGAGACCCAGTACTTC. The chain is built from TRBV7-7 and TRBJ2-5, with no clear D. The V gene's germline CDR1 is SSHAT and CDR2 FNYEAQ (reference sequence). CDR3 size: 15 residues. V was pared by 0 bases and J by 5 bases, with 13 bases between.

The CDR3 spells CASSLNRGYEQYF. As DNA, the CDR3 is TGTGCCAGCAGTTTAAACCGAGGGTACGAGCAGTACTTC. The chain joins TRBV12-3 or TRBV12-4 to TRBJ2-7, with a weak D call TRBD2 (5 bases). V lost 2 bases to trimming and J lost 4 bases, with 9 bases between them. The CDR3 loop spans 13 amino acids.

J is TRBJ2-1 and V is TRBV5-8; 10 bases line up with TRBD1. The CDR3 runs 15 residues. V was pared by 4 bases and J by 8 bases, with 9 bases of the junction left unmatched. Germline V gene lookup returns CDR1 SGHTS and CDR2 YDEGEE. The DNA of the CDR3 is TGTGCCAGCAGCCACCTGACAGGGGGCATCGATGAGCAGTTCTTC. Protein: CASSHLTGGIDEQFF.

CDR3 DNA sequence: TGTGCCAGCAGCCAATCCGGACTAGCGACGAGTGCAGATACGCAGTATTTT. Translation gives CASSQSGLATSADTQYF. This sequence joins TRBV16 and TRBJ2-3; 9 nucleotides agree with TRBD2. Per the germline V gene, CDR1 is KGHSY and CDR2 is FQNENV. Unmatched junction bases numbered 8, after V lost 0 bases and J lost 4 bases. The CDR3 has 17 residues. Full variable domain (remainder filled in from reference TRBV16 and TRBJ2-3): GEEVAQTPKHLVRGEGQKAKLYCAPIKGHSYVFWYQQVLKNEFKFLISFQNENVFDETGMPKERFSAKCLPNSPCSLEIQATKLEDSAVYFCASSQSGLATSADTQYFGPGTRLTVL.

This clone has just one count. J is TRBJ2-7 and V is TRBV3-1 (or the pseudogene TRBV3-2); TRBD1 matches at 7 bases. The CDR3 runs 13 residues. The V segment lost 4 bases and the J segment 3 bases; nucleotides outside the gene matches: 3. CDR1 and CDR2 from the germline V gene are LGHDT and YNNKEL (reference sequence). For the CDR3, the DNA is TGTGCCAGCAGCCTTAGACAGGGCTACGAGCAGTACTTC. Translated: CASSLRQGYEQYF.

This clone was seen only once. The J gene is TRBJ2-1, the V gene TRBV18; weak D call: TRBD1 (6 bases). CDR3 length: 15 residues. Germline V gene data show CDR1 as KGHSH and CDR2 as LQKENI. Trimming removed 6 bases at V and 0 bases at J, with 12 bases between. This CDR3 is CASSTDRSSYNEQFF. The CDR3 DNA reads TGTGCCAGCTCGACCGACAGGAGCTCCTACAATGAGCAGTTCTTC.

This clone was recorded only once. The rearrangement links TRBV27 to TRBJ2-7; D possibly corresponds to TRBD2 (6 bases). There are 13 residues in the CDR3. Trimming pared 5 bases from V and 9 bases from J, leaving 17 bases between. CDR1 is MNHEY and CDR2 is SMNVEV in the germline V gene (reference sequence). This CDR3 reads CASSLGPLGGQYF. CDR3 in DNA: TGTGCCAGCAGTCTCGGGCCGTTGGGGGGGCAGTACTTC.

The rearrangement joins TRBV5-1 to TRBJ2-7; no firm D call. Germline-derived CDR1 and CDR2 are SGHRS and YFSETQ. This CDR3 contains 11 residues. V shed 4 bases and J shed 2 bases, with 4 bases lying between them. Here the CDR3 reads CASSEAYEQYF. CDR3 DNA: TGCGCCAGCAGCGAGGCCTACGAGCAGTACTTC.

The rearrangement uses TRBV18 and TRBJ2-1, with a possible D match to TRBD1 (6 bases). The CDR3 extends over 13 amino acids. Germline V gene lookup returns CDR1 KGHSH and CDR2 LQKENI. V was trimmed by 3 bases and J by 6 bases, leaving 9 bases between them. The CDR3 protein is CASSPGTPNEQFF. DNA of the CDR3: TGTGCCAGCTCACCCGGGACACCCAATGAGCAGTTCTTC.

This clone showed up just a few times. The chain couples TRBV19 to TRBJ2-2, with D possibly matching TRBD1 (5 bases). The CDR3 is 15 residues long. V gave up 5 bases and J gave up 6 bases, with 16 bases separating them. The germline gives CDR1 LNHDA, CDR2 SQIVND (reference sequence). CDR3 sequence (DNA): TGTGCCAGTAGTTTGCGACAGCTTCTTGCCGGGGAGCTGTTTTTT. Amino acid sequence: CASSLRQLLAGELFF. Full variable domain (missing parts from reference TRBV19 and TRBJ2-2): DGGITQSPKYLFRKEGQNVTLSCEQNLNHDAMYWYRQDPGQGLRLIYYSQIVNDFQKGDIAEGYSVSREKKESFPLTVTSAQKNPTAFYLCASSLRQLLAGELFFGEGSRLTVL.